The following is a TCR beta chain sequence with its context. Its antigen is unidentified. Germline assignment: CDR1 SGDLS and CDR2 YYNGEE. V lost 2 bases and J lost 0, with 16 bases in between. This CDR3 spans 17 amino acids. Repertoires were sampled repeatedly during chemoradiotherapy. The data stem from a study of chemoradiotherapy in HPV16-positive cancers. Study-level background: Candidate HPV-specific clones and shared TCR motifs came from two HPV16-positive patients.

TCRdb's table, derived via immunoSEQ multiplex PCR, lists solely in-frame clones and lacks some. The sample contains 25,000 to 35,000 clones, over 65% of which appear only once. Findings and caveats of the study: During treatment, candidate HPV-specific clones and E7-related motifs expanded in tumor. Better recurrence-free survival went with HPV-responsive T-cell expansion in HPV16-positive patients.

This sequence was found in a human donor with HPV-associated anogenital cancer. The source material was blood, sampled from a patient who underwent chemoradiotherapy. V gene TRBV9 combines with J gene TRBJ2-3; perhaps TRBD2 as D (6 bases). The CDR3, as DNA: TGTGCCAGCAGCGTCGTCCCCCTAGCGTTCAGCACAGATACGCAGTATTTT. This encodes CASSVVPLAFSTDTQYF. Based on the CDR3 plus reference TRBV9 and TRBJ2-3, the full variable domain is DSGVTQTPKHLITATGQRVTLRCSPRSGDLSVYWYQQSLDQGLQFLIQYYNGEERAKGNILERFSAQQFPDLHSELNLSSLELGDSALYFCASSVVPLAFSTDTQYFGPGTRLTVL.